The rows below give T cell receptor beta chains drawn from one sample of a study of shared clonotypes between healthy human individuals. Using immunoSEQ multiplex PCR, the repertoire was profiled, and TCRdb retains in-frame clones only, with some absent. The sample holds a few million clones; just over 90% are singletons and the top ten take 0.14%. The material sequenced was naive CD4+ T cells sorted from blood. The receptors here all came from a man aged 18 to 30 in good health. CDR3s include the opening cysteine and the closing phenylalanine or tryptophan. Each record gives: J gene, D gene, clone size, V gene, CDR3 protein, CDR3 DNA. D genes are given only for firm matches. Rows give clone size only sometimes, using once, few, many, or a class for an expanded clone.

TRBJ2-5 | NA | NA | TRBV5-1 | CASSWDIQETQYF | TGCGCCAGCAGCTGGGACATCCAAGAGACCCAGTACTTC
TRBJ1-1 | NA | NA | TRBV25-1 | CASSEYTSSEAFF | TGTGCCAGCAGTGAATATACGAGTTCTGAAGCTTTCTTT
TRBJ2-5 | TRBD2 | NA | TRBV9 | CASSVGSGSAETQYF | TGTGCCAGCAGCGTGGGTAGCGGGAGTGCGGAGACCCAGTACTTC
TRBJ1-5 | NA | NA | TRBV2 | CASSEAEGFQPQHF | TGTGCCAGCAGTGAAGCCGAAGGGTTTCAGCCCCAGCATTTT
TRBJ2-7 | NA | NA | TRBV21-1 | CASSIQAPTSYEQYF | TGTGCCAGCAGCATACAGGCCCCCACCTCCTACGAGCAGTACTTC
TRBJ1-2 | NA | NA | TRBV9 | CASSVAGQDYGYTF | TGTGCCAGCAGCGTAGCAGGACAAGACTATGGCTACACCTTC
TRBJ2-5 | TRBD2 | NA | TRBV19 | CASSILAGEGETQYF | TGTGCCAGTAGTATCCTAGCGGGAGAGGGGGAGACCCAGTACTTC
TRBJ2-3 | NA | NA | TRBV10-2 | CASSEEGLTDTQYF | TGCGCCAGCAGTGAAGAAGGGCTCACAGATACGCAGTATTTT
TRBJ2-5 | TRBD2 | NA | TRBV5-4 | CASSLKAGGPLGKTQYF | TGTGCCAGCAGCTTGAAAGCGGGAGGGCCATTAGGGAAGACCCAGTACTTC
TRBJ1-6 | NA | few | TRBV5-1 | CASSLEGAYNSPLHF | TGCGCCAGCAGCTTGGAAGGGGCGTATAATTCACCCCTCCACTTT
TRBJ2-7 | TRBD2 | NA | TRBV5-4 | CASSPRTSGGTSYEQYF | TGTGCCAGCAGCCCCCGGACTAGCGGGGGGACCTCCTACGAGCAGTACTTC
TRBJ2-5 | NA | once | TRBV21-1 | CASSPWETQYF | TGTGCCAGCAGCCCCTGGGAGACCCAGTACTTC
TRBJ2-7 | TRBD2 | NA | TRBV25-1 | CASSDYLAGGRYEQYF | TGTGCCAGCAGTGATTACCTAGCGGGAGGCAGGTACGAGCAGTACTTC
TRBJ2-5 | NA | NA | TRBV5-1 | CASSLERQETQYF | TGCGCCAGCAGCTTGGAGAGACAAGAGACCCAGTACTTC
TRBJ2-6 | NA | once | TRBV29-1 | CSVADSSGANVLTF | TGCAGCGTTGCGGACAGCTCTGGGGCCAACGTCCTGACTTTC
TRBJ1-5 | NA | NA | TRBV6-1 | CASSDTPNQPQHF | TGTGCCAGCAGTGATACTCCTAATCAGCCCCAGCATTTT
TRBJ2-2 | NA | NA | TRBV5-1 | CASGMGGTGELFF | TGCGCCAGCGGGATGGGGGGCACCGGGGAGCTGTTTTTT
TRBJ2-1 | NA | once | TRBV20-1 | CSAPIDEQFF | TGCAGTGCGCCCATAGATGAGCAGTTCTTC
TRBJ1-2 | NA | NA | TRBV6-1 | CASSDSPNLGYTF | TGTGCCAGCAGTGATTCACCTAATCTAGGGTACACCTTC
TRBJ2-3 | NA | once | TRBV9 | CASSVDVVGGLNTQYF | TGTGCCAGCAGCGTAGACGTGGTGGGGGGGCTGAATACGCAGTATTTT
TRBJ1-5 | NA | NA | TRBV6-5 | CASSSGVLPQHF | TGTGCCAGCAGTTCGGGGGTCCTGCCCCAGCATTTT
TRBJ2-7 | NA | NA | TRBV4-2 | CASSQDLGGSSYEQYF | TGTGCCAGCAGCCAAGATCTTGGGGGGAGCTCCTACGAGCAGTACTTC